These 8 T cell receptor beta chains share one sample of origin, sequenced in a study of blood T cell repertoires in COVID-19. Sequencing was performed with immunoSEQ multiplex PCR; in TCRdb, only in-frame clones are kept and a portion is missing. The sample contains fewer than 450,000 clones, more than 85% of which appear only once. Sequencing was carried out using PBMCs or T cells enriched from blood (not recorded which). Receptor source: a woman younger than 45 who had recovered from COVID-19.

The chain uses TRBV11-3 and TRBJ1-3; no reliable D call. This CDR3 comprises 13 residues. CDR1 and CDR2 from the germline V gene are SGHNT and YENEEA. Trimming pared 2 bases from V and 2 bases from J, leaving 4 bases between. CDR3 protein: CASSLRAGNTIYF. In DNA, the CDR3 is TGTGCCAGCAGCTTACGAGCTGGAAACACCATATATTTT.

The chain employs TRBV27 and TRBJ1-4; possibly TRBD1 for D (5 bases). Per the germline V gene, CDR1 is MNHEY and CDR2 is SMNVEV (reference sequence). Trimming removed 1 base at V and 8 bases at J, with 14 bases between. CDR3 length: 15 amino acids. The CDR3: CASSLYHRRGEKLFF. The DNA of the CDR3 is TGTGCCAGCAGTTTATATCACAGGCGGGGCGAAAAACTGTTTTTT.

V gene TRBV12-5 combines with J gene TRBJ1-2, with D perhaps TRBD1 (6 bases). Per the germline V gene, CDR1 is LGHNT and CDR2 is FRNRAP. CDR3 size: 16 residues. Between the trimmed V and J ends, which lost 3 bases and 8 bases, there was a span of 22 bases. The CDR3 protein is CASGFLPPVRGQGYTF. CDR3 bases: TGTGCTAGTGGTTTCCTACCCCCCGTCAGGGGCCAAGGCTACACCTTC.

The CDR3 spells CASSGRGDYGYTF. The CDR3 nucleotides are TGTGCCAGCAGCGGCAGGGGTGACTATGGCTACACCTTC. The gene calls are TRBV5-4 and TRBJ1-2, with D perhaps TRBD1 (6 bases). Germline V gives CDR1 SGHNT, CDR2 YYREEE (reference sequence). CDR3 length: 13 amino acids. Trimming removed 4 bases from V and 3 bases from J, with 10 bases in between.

The J gene is TRBJ2-2, the V gene TRBV7-6; TRBD1 matches 11 bases. The CDR3 has 16 residues. The J segment lost 5 bases and the V segment lost 1 base, leaving 3 bases of the junction unmatched. Germline-derived CDR1 and CDR2 are SGHVS and FNYEAQ. The CDR3 nucleotides read TGTGCCAGCAGCTTAGGGACAGGGGGCGCAACCGGGGAGCTGTTTTTT. It codes for CASSLGTGGATGELFF. Using reference TRBV7-6 and TRBJ2-2 for the parts outside the CDR3, the full variable domain is GAGVSQSPRYKVTKRGQDVALRCDPISGHVSLYWYRQALGQGPEFLTYFNYEAQQDKSGLPNDRFSAERPEGSISTLTIQRTEQRDSAMYRCASSLGTGGATGELFFGEGSRLTVL.

The chain combines TRBV7-2 with TRBJ1-3; the D is unclear. The CDR3 is made up of 15 amino acids. Germline V CDR1 and CDR2: SGHTA, FQGNSA. V lost 5 bases and J lost 4, with 15 bases in between. In DNA form, the CDR3 reads TGTGCCAGCAGCCTTATCCCCAGTGTCGGAAACACCATATATTTT. Translation: CASSLIPSVGNTIYF. Filled out from reference TRBV7-2 and TRBJ1-3, the complete variable domain reads GAGVSQSPSNKVTEKGKDVELRCDPISGHTALYWYRQSLGQGLEFLIYFQGNSAPDKSGLPSDRFSAERTGGSVSTLTIQRTQQEDSAVYLCASSLIPSVGNTIYFGEGSWLTVV.

V usage is TRBV5-5 and J usage is TRBJ2-1; D remains unclear. The CDR3 is 15 amino acids. V dropped 0 bases and J dropped 0 bases, with 7 bases sitting between them. The germline V gene encodes CDR1 SGHKS and CDR2 YYEKEE (reference sequence). The CDR3 sequence is CASSLAQSSYNEQFF. In nucleotides, the CDR3 is TGTGCCAGCAGCTTGGCACAGAGCTCCTACAATGAGCAGTTCTTC.

The chain links TRBV10-1 to TRBJ2-1; 9 bases are shared with TRBD1. The V segment lost 3 bases and the J segment 7 bases; nucleotides outside the gene matches: 10. This CDR3 has 16 residues. The germline gives CDR1 WNHNN, CDR2 SYGVQD (reference sequence). The CDR3 nucleotides are TGCGCCAGCAGTGAAGTTGGACAGGGGATTAGGAATGAGCAGTTCTTC. Its protein is CASSEVGQGIRNEQFF.